The 28 T cell receptor beta chains reported below all come from one sample, sequenced in a study of blood T cell repertoires in COVID-19. Assay used: immunoSEQ multiplex PCR; TCRdb lists only in-frame clones, some missing. The sample has 260,000 or so clones, 88% seen once. Source material: peripheral blood. The receptors derive from a man in his late teens or twenties with active or convalescent COVID-19.

The chain couples TRBV29-1 to TRBJ1-1; tentatively, D is TRBD1 (5 bases). This CDR3 contains 15 residues. From germline, CDR1 is SQVTM and CDR2 ANQGSEA. V dropped 4 bases and J dropped 5 bases, with 20 bases sitting between them. CDR3 region: CSVVPGLVRGTEAFF. CDR3 sequence (DNA): TGCAGCGTTGTCCCGGGACTCGTACGGGGAACTGAAGCTTTCTTT.

The V call is TRBV12-3 or TRBV12-4, the J call TRBJ1-2, with D tentatively TRBD1 (5 bases). The CDR3 has 12 amino acids. Trimming took 4 bases from V and 4 from J, leaving 7 bases between them. CDR3 in DNA: TGTGCCAGCAGTTCGACAGTCTATGGCTACACCTTC. It is translated as CASSSTVYGYTF.

The J gene is TRBJ2-2, the V gene TRBV6-4; D unclear. V lost 5 bases and J 3 bases, leaving 7 bases between the germline ends. The CDR3 has 13 amino acids. The germline V gene encodes CDR1 MRHNA and CDR2 SNTAGT. CDR3 loop: CASSPVDTGELFF. The CDR3 DNA reads as TGTGCCAGCAGTCCAGTGGACACCGGGGAGCTGTTTTTT.

This rearrangement joins TRBV5-1 to TRBJ2-3; D is unresolved. Germline-derived CDR1 and CDR2 are SGHRS and YFSETQ. This CDR3 has 15 residues. With 0 bases removed from V and 6 bases from J, the gap between germline ends came to 14 bases. CDR3 protein: CASSLVARVADTQYF. DNA for the CDR3: TGCGCCAGCAGCTTGGTAGCACGGGTGGCGGATACGCAGTATTTT. Together with reference TRBV5-1 and TRBJ2-3, the CDR3 gives the full variable domain: KAGVTQTPRYLIKTRGQQVTLSCSPISGHRSVSWYQQTPGQGLQFLFEYFSETQRNKGNFPGRFSGRQFSNSRSEMNVSTLELGDSALYLCASSLVARVADTQYFGPGTRLTVL.

J is TRBJ2-7 and V is TRBV6-5, with 11 positions matching TRBD1. CDR3 length equals 12 residues. V lost 10 bases to trimming and J lost 5 bases; unmatched junction nucleotides: 4. Per the germline V gene, CDR1 is MNHEY and CDR2 is SVGAGI. CDR3 coding DNA: TGTGCCACCAGGGACAGGGGGGACGAGCAGTACTTC. Residues: CATRDRGDEQYF.

This chain connects TRBV2 to TRBJ2-3, with 10 nucleotides matching TRBD1. The CDR3 consists of 15 residues. The J segment lost 3 bases and the V segment lost 10 bases, leaving 10 bases of the junction unmatched. Germline CDR1 is SNHLY and CDR2 is FYNNEI. The CDR3 DNA reads as TGTGCCACCCTAAGACAGGGGGCGGGAACAGATACGCAGTATTTT. Its translation: CATLRQGAGTDTQYF.

The gene calls are TRBV2 and TRBJ2-3; no clear D gene. The germline CDR1 and CDR2 sequences are SNHLY and FYNNEI. This CDR3 spans 13 amino acids. V lost 3 bases to trimming and J lost 3 bases, with 7 bases between them. The CDR3 region has the DNA TGTGCCAGCAGTGAGGGCCGGACAGATACGCAGTATTTT. Protein: CASSEGRTDTQYF.

This chain uses TRBV6-5 with TRBJ1-1; D is undetermined. V lost 0 bases and J 2 bases, leaving 10 bases between the germline ends. CDR1 and CDR2 from the germline V gene are MNHEY and SVGAGI. The CDR3 consists of 15 residues. CDR3 DNA sequence: TGTGCCAGCAGTTACTCGATGACTTCCAACACTGAAGCTTTCTTT. Its translation: CASSYSMTSNTEAFF.

V is TRBV9 and J is TRBJ1-6, with D possibly matching TRBD1 (5 bases). Per the germline V gene, CDR1 is SGDLS and CDR2 is YYNGEE. Between the trimmed V and J ends, which lost 5 bases and 9 bases, there was a span of 15 bases. The CDR3 has 14 amino acids. CDR3 protein: CASSAGYGSSPLHF. The CDR3 DNA sequence: TGTGCCAGCAGTGCAGGGTATGGTTCTTCACCCCTCCACTTT.

The chain joins TRBV29-1 to TRBJ2-3; TRBD2 aligns across 12 bases. The germline V gene has CDR1 SQVTM and CDR2 ANQGSEA. Trimming removed 7 bases from V and 2 bases from J; junction bases left unmatched: 7. The length of the CDR3 is 15 residues. The CDR3 coding sequence is TGCAGCGCTTACGGACTAGCGGGGTACACAGATACGCAGTATTTT. Its protein product is CSAYGLAGYTDTQYF.

This clone was seen once. This chain links TRBV13 with TRBJ1-4; 7 positions agree with TRBD1. V dropped 1 base and J dropped 10; count of bases not matched to a gene: 3. The germline V gene encodes CDR1 PRHDT and CDR2 FYEKMQ (reference sequence). The CDR3 has 13 amino acids. CDR3 sequence (DNA): TGTGCCAGCAGCTTAGACAGGGGTGGAAAACTGTTTTTT. Translating gives CASSLDRGGKLFF. The whole variable domain, filled in from reference TRBV13 and TRBJ1-4, reads AAGVIQSPRHLIKEKRETATLKCYPIPRHDTVYWYQQGPGQDPQFLISFYEKMQSDKGSIPDRFSAQQFSDYHSELNMSSLELGDSALYFCASSLDRGGKLFFGSGTQLSVL.

This clone was counted between two and nine times. The genes are TRBV11-2 and TRBJ2-1; D is unresolved. This CDR3 comprises 15 residues. Germline CDR1 and CDR2: SGHAT and FQNNGV. Deletions cut 3 bases from V and 3 bases from J, with 12 bases between. CDR3 coding DNA: TGTGCCAGCAGCTTGCCCGGGTCGGGCTACAATGAGCAGTTCTTC. It is translated as CASSLPGSGYNEQFF.

This chain links TRBV5-4 with TRBJ2-5; 8 nucleotides line up with TRBD1. This CDR3 spans 14 amino acids. The V segment lost 4 bases and the J segment 2 bases; nucleotides outside the gene matches: 4. CDR1 is SGHNT and CDR2 is YYREEE in the germline V gene (reference sequence). DNA of the CDR3: TGTGCCAGCAGCGACGGGACAGGTCAAGAGACCCAGTACTTC. Its protein product is CASSDGTGQETQYF.

This sequence joins TRBV7-9 and TRBJ1-5, with a weak D call TRBD1 (5 bases). Germline V gene data show CDR1 as SEHNR and CDR2 as FQNEAQ (reference sequence). V dropped 5 bases and J dropped 4 bases, with 9 bases sitting between them. The CDR3 extends over 13 amino acids. The CDR3 DNA follows: TGTGCCAGCAGCCAAGCAGGGAATCAGCCCCAGCATTTT. Translated, it gives CASSQAGNQPQHF.

This chain links TRBV19 with TRBJ1-5; 8 bases agree with TRBD1. V trimming: 5 bases; J trimming: 0 bases; junction bases outside the gene matches: 12. The germline gives CDR1 LNHDA, CDR2 SQIVND (reference sequence). The CDR3 extends over 18 amino acids. CDR3 sequence reads: CASSDTDREPYSNQPQHF. The CDR3 nucleotides are TGTGCCAGTAGTGATACGGACAGGGAACCCTATAGCAATCAGCCCCAGCATTTT.

The chain is built from TRBV5-1 and TRBJ2-1, with 7 nucleotides matching TRBD1. The CDR3 spans 13 residues. CDR1 SGHRS and CDR2 YFSETQ come from the germline V gene. V shed 4 bases and J 4 bases; nucleotides not matched to a gene: 2. CDR3 bases: TGCGCCAGCAGCGAGGGACAGTACAATGAGCAGTTCTTC. This gives the protein CASSEGQYNEQFF.

The rearrangement links TRBV5-1 to TRBJ1-2, with 10 bases that match TRBD1. Germline trimming cut 4 bases from V and 9 bases from J; bases unmatched to any gene: 6. Germline-derived CDR1 and CDR2 are SGHRS and YFSETQ. This CDR3 region has 13 residues. CDR3 in amino acids: CASSLSGQGSYTF. CDR3 sequence (DNA): TGCGCCAGCAGCCTGTCGGGACAGGGGAGCTACACCTTC.

The chain employs TRBV6-5 and TRBJ1-1; TRBD1 matches 7 bases. The CDR3 is 15 amino acids. The germline gives CDR1 MNHEY, CDR2 SVGAGI. The J segment lost 0 bases and the V segment lost 7 bases, leaving 8 bases of the junction unmatched. Here the CDR3 DNA reads TGTGCCAGCACCCGTCCCGGGACAGTGAACACTGAAGCTTTCTTT. It specifies CASTRPGTVNTEAFF.

The V gene is TRBV5-6, the J gene TRBJ1-2; 9 nucleotides match TRBD1. J lost 4 bases, V lost 2 bases, and 12 bases had no gene match. This CDR3 has 17 residues. Germline values: CDR1 SGHDT, CDR2 YYEEEE. Here the CDR3 DNA reads TGTGCCAGCAGCTTTACAGGGGGCGAGACTTTGGGCTATGGCTACACCTTC. Its translation: CASSFTGGETLGYGYTF.

J is TRBJ1-5 and V is TRBV28; the D is unclear. The CDR3 has 13 amino acids. V lost 7 bases and J 3 bases, leaving 10 bases between the germline ends. CDR1 and CDR2 from the germline V gene are MDHEN and SYDVKM. Written as DNA, the CDR3 is TGTGCCAGCATAGCGGGGTACAATCAGCCCCAGCATTTT. Translation: CASIAGYNQPQHF. Full variable domain (outside the CDR3, taken from reference TRBV28 and TRBJ1-5): DVKVTQSSRYLVKRTGEKVFLECVQDMDHENMFWYRQDPGLGLRLIYFSYDVKMKEKGDIPEGYSVSREKKERFSLILESASTNQTSMYLCASIAGYNQPQHFGDGTRLSIL.

The rearrangement joins TRBV9 to TRBJ2-2; perhaps TRBD1 as D (6 bases). CDR1 and CDR2 (germline): SGDLS, YYNGEE. The ends were cut back, 2 bases at V and 0 bases at J, with 17 bases in the middle. This CDR3 has 18 residues. The chain's CDR3 is CASSVDSRITSNTGELFF. As DNA, the CDR3 is TGTGCCAGCAGCGTGGACAGTCGGATAACCTCGAACACCGGGGAGCTGTTTTTT.

The V call is TRBV7-8, the J call TRBJ1-5; TRBD1 aligns across 11 bases. V lost 5 bases to trimming and J lost 0 bases; unmatched junction nucleotides: 0. The germline V gene has CDR1 SGHVS and CDR2 FQNEAQ. The CDR3 is made up of 15 amino acids. The CDR3 protein is CASSGTGGSNQPQHF. The DNA of the CDR3 is TGTGCCAGCAGCGGGACAGGGGGTAGCAATCAGCCCCAGCATTTT.

This clone was observed once. Sequence at one end of the junction differs from germline and may be a read error. This chain links TRBV5-1 with TRBJ1-1; 10 bases line up with TRBD1. The CDR3 runs 14 residues. Germline CDR1 and CDR2: SGHRS and YFSETQ. CDR3 in amino acids: CASRLDRGFTEAFF. CDR3 coding DNA: TGCGCCAGCAGGTTGGACAGGGGGTTTACTGAAGCTTTCTTT.

V is TRBV9 and J is TRBJ1-2; 8 bases line up with TRBD1. Looked up from germline, CDR1 is SGDLS and CDR2 is YYNGEE. The CDR3 consists of 14 residues. Trimming took 4 bases from V and 7 from J; bases not matched to a gene: 9. As DNA, the CDR3 is TGTGCCAGCAGCAGCTCGACAGGGGAAGGTGGCTACACCTTC. Translated: CASSSSTGEGGYTF.

The V and J genes are TRBV11-3 and TRBJ2-1; the D gene is possibly TRBD2 (6 bases). Germline V CDR1 and CDR2: SGHNT, YENEEA. The CDR3 is 15 amino acids. V shed 2 bases and J shed 6 bases, with 14 bases lying between them. Here the CDR3 reads CASSLRDSRGNEQFF. Here the CDR3 DNA reads TGTGCCAGCAGCTTACGGGACTCTCGTGGCAATGAGCAGTTCTTC.

V and J are TRBV29-1 and TRBJ1-5; 7 bases map to TRBD1. Germline values: CDR1 SQVTM, CDR2 ANQGSEA. V lost 6 bases and J lost 2; bases outside the gene matches: 7. This CDR3 region has 14 residues. Here the CDR3 reads CSVLTGVGNQPQHF. For the CDR3, the DNA is TGCAGCGTCCTCACAGGGGTGGGCAATCAGCCCCAGCATTTT. The complete variable domain, with remaining parts taken from reference TRBV29-1 and TRBJ1-5, reads SAVISQKPSRDICQRGTSLTIQCQVDSQVTMMFWYRQQPGQSLTLIATANQGSEATYESGFVIDKFPISRPNLTFSTLTVSNMSPEDSSIYLCSVLTGVGNQPQHFGDGTRLSIL.

J is TRBJ1-2 and V is TRBV27, with 7 bases that match TRBD1. Germline trimming cut 9 bases from V and 2 bases from J; bases unmatched to any gene: 12. The CDR3 is 15 residues long. Germline CDR1 and CDR2: MNHEY and SMNVEV (reference sequence). The CDR3 sequence is CASSATGEQNYGYTF. CDR3 nucleotide sequence: TGTGCCAGTAGCGCAACAGGGGAACAAAACTATGGCTACACCTTC.

The J gene is TRBJ1-4, the V gene TRBV5-6, with 8 bases identical to TRBD1. CDR1 SGHDT and CDR2 YYEEEE come from the germline V gene. This CDR3 comprises 16 residues. Trimming at V came to 3 bases and at J to 3 bases, leaving 7 bases not matched to a gene. In DNA form, the CDR3 reads TGTGCCAGCAGCTGGGGGACAGGCGGCGCTAATGAAAAACTGTTTTTT. Translating it yields CASSWGTGGANEKLFF.